Given below is one T cell receptor beta chain in context. Its antigen remains unknown. This sample is drawn from a study of OX40 agonist ivuxolimab in advanced cancers. Germline V CDR1 and CDR2: MNHEY, SMNVEV (reference sequence). Trimming took off 4 bases at V and 1 base at J, with 11 bases between the two ends. This CDR3 is built from 14 residues. Findings and caveats of the study: Among the lowest peripheral clonal expansion occurred in 0.1-3.0 mg/kg partial responders. The study observed clonal expansion of CD4+ and CD8+ blood T cells by week 6 at 0.1 to 3.0 mg/kg.

Method: immunoSEQ multiplex PCR; TCRdb's copy keeps in-frame clones and lacks some. The table lists some 28,000 clones, 90% of them singletons. V is TRBV27 and J is TRBJ2-7, with a tentative D call TRBD1 (6 bases). The source was CD4+ or CD8+ T cells sorted from blood, collected in a trial of the OX40 agonist ivuxolimab. This sequence originates from an adult with an advanced solid tumor such as melanoma, head and neck, liver or kidney cancer. DNA of the CDR3: TGTGCCAGCAGTTACCAGGGGCAATCCTACGAGCAGTACTTC. It yields the protein CASSYQGQSYEQYF.